This T cell receptor (beta chain) was found in a study of CD8 T cells in Susac syndrome. The RNA input was about 0.45 to 1 ug, and it was reverse transcribed with random hexamers. Each CDR3 protein gets one entry after TCRdb re-called the immunoSEQ multiplex PCR reads with MiXCR. The sample yields about 130,000 distinct CDR3 sequences, around 96% seen once. V shed 0 bases and J shed 2 bases, with 18 bases lying between them. Germline V gene data show CDR1 as DFQATT and CDR2 as SNEGSKA (reference sequence). The CDR3 is 17 residues long. Input material: CD8+ T cells from PBMCs. This receptor was identified in a human donor with Susac syndrome. The chain is built from TRBV20-1 and TRBJ2-3, with D maybe TRBD2 (5 bases). In DNA form, the CDR3 reads TGCAGTGCTAGAGATGTGGAAGGAGCGGAGAACACAGATACGCAGTATTTT. This codes for CSARDVEGAENTDTQYF.